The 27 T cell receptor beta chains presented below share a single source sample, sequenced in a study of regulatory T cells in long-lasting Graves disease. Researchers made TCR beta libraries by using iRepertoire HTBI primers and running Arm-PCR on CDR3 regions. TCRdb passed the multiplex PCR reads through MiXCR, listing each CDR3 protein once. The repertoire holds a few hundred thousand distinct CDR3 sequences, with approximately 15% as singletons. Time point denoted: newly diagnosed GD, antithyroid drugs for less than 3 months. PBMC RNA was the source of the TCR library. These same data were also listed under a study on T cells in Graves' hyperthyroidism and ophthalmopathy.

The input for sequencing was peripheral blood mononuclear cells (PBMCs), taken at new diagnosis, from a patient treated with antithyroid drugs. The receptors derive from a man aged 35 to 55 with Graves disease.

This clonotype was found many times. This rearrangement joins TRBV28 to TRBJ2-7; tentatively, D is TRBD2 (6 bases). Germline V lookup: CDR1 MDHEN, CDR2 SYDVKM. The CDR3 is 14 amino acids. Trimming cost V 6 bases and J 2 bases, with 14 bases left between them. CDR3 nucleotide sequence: TGTGCCAGCAGCACAAGCGGGCGAACCTACGAGCAGTACTTC. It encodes CASSTSGRTYEQYF.

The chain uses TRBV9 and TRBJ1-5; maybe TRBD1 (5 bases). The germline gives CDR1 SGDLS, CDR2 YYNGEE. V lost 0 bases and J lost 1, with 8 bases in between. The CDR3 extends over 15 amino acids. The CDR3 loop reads CASSVGEGSNQPQHF. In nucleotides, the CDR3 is TGTGCCAGCAGCGTAGGAGAGGGGAGCAATCAGCCCCAGCATTTT. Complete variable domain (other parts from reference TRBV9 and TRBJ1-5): DSGVTQTPKHLITATGQRVTLRCSPRSGDLSVYWYQQSLDQGLQFLIQYYNGEERAKGNILERFSAQQFPDLHSELNLSSLELGDSALYFCASSVGEGSNQPQHFGDGTRLSIL.

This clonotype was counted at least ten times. The CDR3 loop reads CASASSGTDILFF. The DNA of the CDR3 is TGTGCTAGTGCCTCTTCCGGGACAGATATTTTGTTTTTT. The rearrangement uses TRBV12-5 and TRBJ2-2, with TRBD1 matching over 7 bases. The germline CDR1 and CDR2 sequences are LGHNT and FRNRAP. The CDR3 sequence is 13 residues long. Germline trimming cut 7 bases from V and 15 bases from J; bases unmatched to any gene: 14.

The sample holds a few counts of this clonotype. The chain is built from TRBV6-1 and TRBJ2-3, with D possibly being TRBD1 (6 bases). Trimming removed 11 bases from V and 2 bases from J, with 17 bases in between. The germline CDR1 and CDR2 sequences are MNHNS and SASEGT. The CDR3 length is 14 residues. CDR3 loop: CAQKDRYHTDTQYF. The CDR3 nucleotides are TGTGCCCAAAAAGACAGGTACCACACAGATACGCAGTATTTT.

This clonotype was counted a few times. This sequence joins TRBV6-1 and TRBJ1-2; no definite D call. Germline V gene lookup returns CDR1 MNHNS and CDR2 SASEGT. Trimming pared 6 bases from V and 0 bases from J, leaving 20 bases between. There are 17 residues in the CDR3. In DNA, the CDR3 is TGTGCCAGCAGAGGAATACAGATAAACTATGCTAACTATGGCTACACCTTC. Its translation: CASRGIQINYANYGYTF.

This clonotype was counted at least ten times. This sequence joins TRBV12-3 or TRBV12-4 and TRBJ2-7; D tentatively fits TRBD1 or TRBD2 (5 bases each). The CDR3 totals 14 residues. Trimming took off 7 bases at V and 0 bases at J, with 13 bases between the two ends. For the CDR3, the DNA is TGTGCCAGCACCAAAAGGGACGGCTCCTACGAGCAGTACTTC. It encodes CASTKRDGSYEQYF.

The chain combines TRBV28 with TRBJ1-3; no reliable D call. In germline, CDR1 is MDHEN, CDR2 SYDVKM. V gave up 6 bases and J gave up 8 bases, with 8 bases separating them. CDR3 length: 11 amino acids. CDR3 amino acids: CASRSADTIYF. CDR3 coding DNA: TGTGCCAGCAGATCAGCGGACACCATATATTTT.

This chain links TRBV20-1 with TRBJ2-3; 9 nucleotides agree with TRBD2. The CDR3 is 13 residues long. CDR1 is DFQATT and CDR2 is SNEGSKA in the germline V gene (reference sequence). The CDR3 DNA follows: TGCAGCTCTAGCGGGACTAGCACAGATACGCAGTATTTT. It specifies CSSSGTSTDTQYF.

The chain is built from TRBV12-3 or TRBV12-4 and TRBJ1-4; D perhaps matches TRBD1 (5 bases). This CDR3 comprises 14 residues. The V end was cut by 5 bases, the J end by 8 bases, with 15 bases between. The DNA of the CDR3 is TGTGCCAGCAGTATCCGGGACTTTGAAGAAAAACTGTTTTTT. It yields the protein CASSIRDFEEKLFF.

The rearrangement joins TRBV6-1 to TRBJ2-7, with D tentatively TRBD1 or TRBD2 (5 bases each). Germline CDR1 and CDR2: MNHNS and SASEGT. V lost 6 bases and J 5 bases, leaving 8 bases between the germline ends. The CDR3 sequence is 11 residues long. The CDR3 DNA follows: TGTGCCAGCAGCGAGGGACACGAGCAGTACTTC. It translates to CASSEGHEQYF.

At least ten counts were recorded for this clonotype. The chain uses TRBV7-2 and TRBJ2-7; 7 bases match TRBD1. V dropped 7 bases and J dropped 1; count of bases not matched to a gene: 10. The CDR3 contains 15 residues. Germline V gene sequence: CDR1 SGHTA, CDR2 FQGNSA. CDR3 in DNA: TGTGCCAGCAACCCCTCCGGGACAGCTTCCTACGAGCAGTACTTC. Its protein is CASNPSGTASYEQYF.

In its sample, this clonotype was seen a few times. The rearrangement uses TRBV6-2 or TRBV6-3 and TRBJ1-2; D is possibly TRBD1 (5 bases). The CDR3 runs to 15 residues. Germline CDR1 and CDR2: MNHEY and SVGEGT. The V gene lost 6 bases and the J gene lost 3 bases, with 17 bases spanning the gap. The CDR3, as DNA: TGTGCCAGCAGGGGCCCAGGGCAGGCGGACTATGGCTACACCTTC. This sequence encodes CASRGPGQADYGYTF.

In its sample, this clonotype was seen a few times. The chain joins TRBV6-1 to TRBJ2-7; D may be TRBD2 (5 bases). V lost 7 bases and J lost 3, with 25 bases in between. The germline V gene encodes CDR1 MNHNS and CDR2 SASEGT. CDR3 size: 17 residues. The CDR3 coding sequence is TGTGCCAGCAACCTGTCCCCGGCCTCGGGATTACTCTACGAGCAGTACTTC. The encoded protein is CASNLSPASGLLYEQYF.

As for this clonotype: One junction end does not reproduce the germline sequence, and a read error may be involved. Written as DNA, the CDR3 is TGTGCCAGCAGCTTAAAAGGGACAGGCCCAACTGAGGCTTTCTTT. Amino acids: CASSLKGTGPTEAFF. The chain joins TRBV5-4 to TRBJ1-1, with 8 bases matching TRBD1. Germline V gene data show CDR1 as SGHNT and CDR2 as YYREEE (reference sequence). The CDR3 has 15 residues. Full variable domain (outside the CDR3, taken from reference TRBV5-4 and TRBJ1-1): ETGVTQSPTHLIKTRGQQVTLRCSSQSGHNTVSWYQQALGQGPQFIFQYYREEENGRGNFPPRFSGLQFPNYSSELNVNALELDDSALYLCASSLKGTGPTEAFFGQGTRLTVV.

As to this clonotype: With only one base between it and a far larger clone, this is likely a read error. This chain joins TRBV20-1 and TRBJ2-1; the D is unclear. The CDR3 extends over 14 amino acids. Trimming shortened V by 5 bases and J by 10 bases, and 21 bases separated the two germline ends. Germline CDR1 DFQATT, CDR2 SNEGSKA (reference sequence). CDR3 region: CSAPLRAFMDEQFF. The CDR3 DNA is TGCAGTGCTCCCCTCCGCGCATTCATGGACGAGCAGTTCTTC.

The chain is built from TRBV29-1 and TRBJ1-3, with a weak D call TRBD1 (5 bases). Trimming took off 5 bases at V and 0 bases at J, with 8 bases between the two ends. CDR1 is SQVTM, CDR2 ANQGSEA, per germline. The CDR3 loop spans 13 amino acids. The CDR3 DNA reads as TGCAGCGTTCAGGGCCACTCTGGAAACACCATATATTTT. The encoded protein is CSVQGHSGNTIYF.

The DNA of the CDR3 is TGTGCCAGCAGTTCAATAGCGGGAGGCAATGAGCAGTTCTTC. Its protein product is CASSSIAGGNEQFF. The chain employs TRBV12-3 or TRBV12-4 and TRBJ2-1, with TRBD2 identical over 10 bases. Germline trimming cut 4 bases from V and 6 bases from J; bases unmatched to any gene: 3. The CDR3 length is 14 residues.

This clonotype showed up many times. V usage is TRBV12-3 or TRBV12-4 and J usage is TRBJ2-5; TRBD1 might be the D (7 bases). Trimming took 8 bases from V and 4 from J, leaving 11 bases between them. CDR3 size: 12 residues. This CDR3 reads CASQGGIETQYF. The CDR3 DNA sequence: TGTGCCAGCCAGGGGGGTATAGAGACCCAGTACTTC.

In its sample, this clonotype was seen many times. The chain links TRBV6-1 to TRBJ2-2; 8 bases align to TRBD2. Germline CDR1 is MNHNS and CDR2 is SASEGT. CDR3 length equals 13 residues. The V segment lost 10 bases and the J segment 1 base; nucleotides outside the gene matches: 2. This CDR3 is CATGTRNTGELFF. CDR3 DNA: TGTGCCACTGGGACTAGGAACACCGGGGAGCTGTTTTTT.

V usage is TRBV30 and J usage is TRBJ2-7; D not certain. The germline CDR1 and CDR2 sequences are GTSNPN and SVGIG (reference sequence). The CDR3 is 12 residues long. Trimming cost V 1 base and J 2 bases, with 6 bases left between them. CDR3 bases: TGTGCCTGGAGTGCTTGGACCTACGAGCAGTACTTC. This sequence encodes CAWSAWTYEQYF. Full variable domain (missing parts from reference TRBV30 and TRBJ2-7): SQTIHQWPATLVQPVGSPLSLECTVEGTSNPNLYWYRQAAGRGLQLLFYSVGIGQISSEVPQNLSASRPQDRQFILSSKKLLLSDSGFYLCAWSAWTYEQYFGPGTRLTVT.

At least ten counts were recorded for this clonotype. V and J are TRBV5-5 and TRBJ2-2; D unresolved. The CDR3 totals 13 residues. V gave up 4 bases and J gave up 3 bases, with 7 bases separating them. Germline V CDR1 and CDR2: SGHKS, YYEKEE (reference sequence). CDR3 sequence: CASSGIYTGELFF. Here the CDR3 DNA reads TGTGCCAGCAGCGGCATTTACACCGGGGAGCTGTTTTTT.

CDR3 amino acids: CASSQDLAGGYEQYF. CDR3 nucleotides: TGTGCCAGCAGCCAAGATCTAGCGGGGGGGTACGAGCAGTACTTC. The rearrangement joins TRBV4-2 to TRBJ2-7, with TRBD2 matching 12 bases. V lost 0 bases to trimming and J lost 4 bases; unmatched junction nucleotides: 1. This CDR3 has 15 residues. Germline loops: CDR1 LGHNA, CDR2 YNFKEQ.

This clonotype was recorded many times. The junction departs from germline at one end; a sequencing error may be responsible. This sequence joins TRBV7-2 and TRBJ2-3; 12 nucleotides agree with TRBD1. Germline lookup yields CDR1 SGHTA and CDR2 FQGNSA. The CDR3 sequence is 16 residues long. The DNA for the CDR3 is TGTGCCGGCAGCTTAGCGGGGACAGGGGGCGCAGATACGCAGTATTTT. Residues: CAGSLAGTGGADTQYF.

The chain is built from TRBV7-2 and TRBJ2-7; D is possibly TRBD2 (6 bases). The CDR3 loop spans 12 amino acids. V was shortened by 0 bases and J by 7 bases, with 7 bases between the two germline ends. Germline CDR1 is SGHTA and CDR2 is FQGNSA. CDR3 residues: CASSLAAGEQYF. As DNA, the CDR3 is TGTGCCAGCAGCTTAGCGGCGGGGGAGCAGTACTTC. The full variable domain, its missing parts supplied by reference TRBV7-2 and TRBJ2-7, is GAGVSQSPSNKVTEKGKDVELRCDPISGHTALYWYRQSLGQGLEFLIYFQGNSAPDKSGLPSDRFSAERTGGSVSTLTIQRTQQEDSAVYLCASSLAAGEQYFGPGTRLTVT.

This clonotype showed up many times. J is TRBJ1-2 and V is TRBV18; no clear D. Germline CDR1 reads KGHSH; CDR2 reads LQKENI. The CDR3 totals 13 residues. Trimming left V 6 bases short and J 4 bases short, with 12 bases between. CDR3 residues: CASSRERVYGYTF. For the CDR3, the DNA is TGTGCCAGCTCCCGGGAAAGAGTCTATGGCTACACCTTC. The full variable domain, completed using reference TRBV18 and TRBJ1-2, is NAGVMQNPRHLVRRRGQEARLRCSPMKGHSHVYWYRQLPEEGLKFMVYLQKENIIDESGMPKERFSAEFPKEGPSILRIQQVVRGDSAAYFCASSRERVYGYTFGSGTRLTVV.

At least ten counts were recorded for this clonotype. CDR3 loop: CSAPRPGQLSNQPQHF. The CDR3 nucleotides are TGCAGTGCTCCCCGCCCGGGACAGCTTAGCAATCAGCCCCAGCATTTT. This chain links TRBV20-1 with TRBJ1-5; 7 bases are shared with TRBD1. Germline CDR1 DFQATT, CDR2 SNEGSKA (reference sequence). V lost 5 bases to trimming and J lost 0 bases; unmatched junction nucleotides: 10. CDR3 length: 16 amino acids.

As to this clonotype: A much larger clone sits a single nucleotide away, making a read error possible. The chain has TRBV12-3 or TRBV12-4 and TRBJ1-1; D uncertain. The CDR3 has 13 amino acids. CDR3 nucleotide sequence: TGTGCCAACAGTTTAATGGAGAACACTGAAGCTTTCTTT. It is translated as CANSLMENTEAFF.